These 29 T cell receptor beta chains came from one sample sequenced in a study of cytomegalovirus exposure and HLA in healthy donors. Amplification used 60 Vbeta primers and 13 Jbeta primers. Method: immunoSEQ multiplex PCR; TCRdb's copy keeps in-frame clones and lacks some. Among about 80,000 clones listed, roughly 76% were seen once. Input material: PBMCs. The receptors here all came from a woman aged 40 to 55 in good health and CMV-seronegative.

This sequence joins TRBV10-3 and TRBJ2-7; 8 nucleotides align to TRBD2. The CDR3 loop spans 14 amino acids. V lost 3 bases, J lost 5 bases, and 6 bases stayed unmatched. Per the germline V gene, CDR1 is ENHRY and CDR2 is SYGVKD. CDR3 DNA sequence: TGTGCCATCAGTGATACCGGGGGGGCCGACGAGCAGTACTTC. This encodes CAISDTGGADEQYF.

This clone occurred a few times. This chain joins TRBV10-3 and TRBJ2-6; D perhaps matches TRBD2 (5 bases). The germline V gene has CDR1 ENHRY and CDR2 SYGVKD. The CDR3 extends over 16 amino acids. The V end lost 8 bases, the J end lost 0 bases, and 14 bases lay between the germline ends. Here the CDR3 DNA reads TGTGCCATCCTAACGGGAACCCCCTCTGGGGCCAACGTCCTGACTTTC. Its translation is CAILTGTPSGANVLTF.

The V and J genes are TRBV19 and TRBJ2-1, with D perhaps matching TRBD2 (6 bases). The length of the CDR3 is 13 residues. V was clipped by 4 bases and J by 9 bases, with 13 bases between them. The V gene's germline CDR1 is LNHDA and CDR2 SQIVND (reference sequence). The CDR3 DNA reads TGTGCCAGTAGTAACCGGGACTTGATTGAGCAGTTCTTC. This sequence encodes CASSNRDLIEQFF.

This clone has more than one count but fewer than ten. The chain recombines TRBV7-9 with TRBJ1-1, with a weak D call TRBD1 (6 bases). The germline V gene has CDR1 SEHNR and CDR2 FQNEAQ (reference sequence). The V end lost 5 bases, the J end lost 2 bases, and 15 bases lay between the germline ends. The CDR3 sequence is 15 residues long. The CDR3 nucleotides are TGTGCCAGCAGCGTCTACAGGGAGAAAAACACTGAAGCTTTCTTT. Its translation is CASSVYREKNTEAFF.

The chain combines TRBV5-6 with TRBJ1-1; weak D call: TRBD1 (5 bases). Germline loops: CDR1 SGHDT, CDR2 YYEEEE. Trimming took 4 bases from V and 1 from J, leaving 14 bases between them. This CDR3 is built from 15 residues. The CDR3 coding sequence is TGTGCCAGCAGCCTCCCTGTAGGGGCGAACACTGAAGCTTTCTTT. Amino acid sequence: CASSLPVGANTEAFF.

The chain employs TRBV28 and TRBJ2-7, with D tentatively TRBD1 (5 bases). CDR3 length: 16 amino acids. Trimming took off 5 bases at V and 0 bases at J, with 17 bases between the two ends. Germline V gene sequence: CDR1 MDHEN, CDR2 SYDVKM. In DNA form, the CDR3 reads TGTGCCAGCAGTCTTGCTATTACAGGAGACTCCTACGAGCAGTACTTC. This codes for CASSLAITGDSYEQYF.

The V gene is TRBV2, the J gene TRBJ2-1; TRBD2 aligns across 11 bases. Germline V lookup: CDR1 SNHLY, CDR2 FYNNEI. The CDR3 sequence is 17 residues long. Losses at the gene ends were 7 bases for V and 9 bases for J; bases not matched to a gene: 17. CDR3 residues: CASTLTSGSPIMGEQFF. The CDR3 bases are TGTGCCAGCACCCTTACTAGCGGGAGCCCCATTATGGGTGAGCAGTTCTTC.

The genes are TRBV28 and TRBJ1-4, with D possibly TRBD1 on 5 matching bases. V lost 6 bases and J 0 bases, leaving 11 bases between the germline ends. The CDR3 is 15 amino acids. Germline CDR1 MDHEN, CDR2 SYDVKM. CDR3 sequence (DNA): TGTGCCAGCAGACCTGGGGGGGCAACTAATGAAAAACTGTTTTTT. Protein product: CASRPGGATNEKLFF.

The chain combines TRBV30 with TRBJ2-1; 13 bases are shared with TRBD2. Losses at the gene ends were 7 bases for V and 8 bases for J; bases not matched to a gene: 8. This CDR3 contains 14 residues. CDR1 and CDR2 from the germline V gene are GTSNPN and SVGIG (reference sequence). CDR3: CAYRLAGGRDEQFF. CDR3 in DNA: TGTGCCTATCGACTAGCGGGAGGTCGGGATGAGCAGTTCTTC. Filled out from reference TRBV30 and TRBJ2-1, the complete variable domain reads SQTIHQWPATLVQPVGSPLSLECTVEGTSNPNLYWYRQAAGRGLQLLFYSVGIGQISSEVPQNLSASRPQDRQFILSSKKLLLSDSGFYLCAYRLAGGRDEQFFGPGTRLTVL.

This rearrangement joins TRBV23-1 to TRBJ1-3; no reliable D call. TRBV23-1 is treated as an ORF (open reading frame) with a function not yet certain. This CDR3 is 15 amino acids long. Trimming cost V 6 bases and J 12 bases, with 24 bases left between them. The CDR3 here is CASSARLWLRRIIYF. CDR3 DNA: TGCGCCAGCAGCGCTAGGCTCTGGTTGCGTCGGATCATATATTTT.

This clone showed up just a few times. The CDR3 sequence is CAWSGTGGYEKLFF. For the CDR3, the DNA is TGTGCCTGGAGCGGGACAGGGGGGTATGAAAAACTGTTTTTT. This chain joins TRBV30 and TRBJ1-4; TRBD1 agrees at 11 bases. The V and J ends lost 3 bases and 6 bases, in that order; junction bases with no gene match: 3. CDR3 length: 14 amino acids. Germline V gives CDR1 GTSNPN, CDR2 SVGIG (reference sequence). Full variable domain (remainder filled in from reference TRBV30 and TRBJ1-4): SQTIHQWPATLVQPVGSPLSLECTVEGTSNPNLYWYRQAAGRGLQLLFYSVGIGQISSEVPQNLSASRPQDRQFILSSKKLLLSDSGFYLCAWSGTGGYEKLFFGSGTQLSVL.

The genes are TRBV30 and TRBJ1-2, with 7 bases lining up with TRBD1. Germline CDR1 reads GTSNPN; CDR2 reads SVGIG (reference sequence). There are 14 residues in the CDR3. With V trimmed by 1 base and J by 2 bases, 4 bases remained unmatched. This CDR3 is CAWSGTGPNYGYTF. The CDR3 DNA reads TGTGCCTGGAGTGGGACAGGTCCCAACTATGGCTACACCTTC.

The genes are TRBV7-9 and TRBJ1-2, with TRBD1 matching over 8 bases. Germline CDR1 SEHNR, CDR2 FQNEAQ (reference sequence). This CDR3 is built from 14 residues. J gave up 5 bases and V 0 bases, and 2 bases lay outside the gene matches. The CDR3 reads CASSLADRGYGYTF. The CDR3 DNA reads as TGTGCCAGCAGCTTAGCTGACAGGGGATATGGCTACACCTTC.

CDR3 coding DNA: TGCAGCGCCTCCGGGACTAGCGGGAGTTACGAGCAGTACTTC. Translating gives CSASGTSGSYEQYF. J is TRBJ2-7 and V is TRBV29-1; 14 nucleotides agree with TRBD2. V trimming: 7 bases; J trimming: 4 bases; junction bases outside the gene matches: 6. CDR1 and CDR2 from the germline V gene are SQVTM and ANQGSEA. CDR3 length: 14 residues.

The chain uses TRBV5-4 and TRBJ2-7, with a tentative D call TRBD2 (5 bases). Per germline, CDR1 SGHNT and CDR2 YYREEE (reference sequence). This CDR3 contains 15 residues. Trimming removed 2 bases at V and 4 bases at J, with 16 bases between. This CDR3 reads CASSLSGTSGYEQYF. CDR3 DNA sequence: TGTGCCAGCAGCTTAAGCGGTACCTCCGGGTACGAGCAGTACTTC.

This clone showed up just a few times. This chain uses TRBV11-2 with TRBJ2-5; D remains ambiguous. From germline, CDR1 is SGHAT and CDR2 FQNNGV. Between the trimmed V and J ends, which lost 5 bases and 7 bases, there was a span of 8 bases. This CDR3 spans 11 amino acids. CDR3 sequence: CASSRSGTQYF. In DNA form, the CDR3 reads TGTGCCAGCAGCAGGTCAGGGACCCAGTACTTC.

The gene calls are TRBV5-6 and TRBJ1-1, with D hard to call. Trimming stripped 0 bases from V and 0 bases from J, with 3 bases between. The CDR3 runs to 13 residues. Germline lookup yields CDR1 SGHDT and CDR2 YYEEEE. The CDR3 is CASSLVMNTEAFF. CDR3 coding DNA: TGTGCCAGCAGCTTGGTAATGAACACTGAAGCTTTCTTT.

This chain uses TRBV5-1 with TRBJ2-3; D is possibly TRBD1 (6 bases). This CDR3 spans 15 amino acids. CDR1 SGHRS and CDR2 YFSETQ come from the germline V gene. The V end lost 0 bases, the J end lost 8 bases, and 16 bases lay between the germline ends. This CDR3 reads CASSLGAGPQGTQYF. Written as DNA, the CDR3 is TGCGCCAGCAGCTTGGGGGCAGGCCCACAGGGTACGCAGTATTTT.

This chain links TRBV2 with TRBJ1-1; D is undetermined. V gave up 2 bases and J gave up 1 base, with 8 bases separating them. The CDR3 sequence is 14 residues long. The germline CDR1 and CDR2 sequences are SNHLY and FYNNEI. In nucleotides, the CDR3 is TGTGCCAGCAGTGAACTACTGAAGAACACTGAAGCTTTCTTT. It is translated as CASSELLKNTEAFF. Together with reference TRBV2 and TRBJ1-1, the CDR3 gives the full variable domain: EPEVTQTPSHQVTQMGQEVILRCVPISNHLYFYWYRQILGQKVEFLVSFYNNEISEKSEIFDDQFSVERPDGSNFTLKIRSTKLEDSAMYFCASSELLKNTEAFFGQGTRLTVV.

This clone has a single count. The chain is built from TRBV14 and TRBJ1-2, with 7 bases identical to TRBD1. After removal of 0 bases from V and 8 bases from J, the junction contained 3 bases not matched to a gene. Germline V gives CDR1 SGHDN, CDR2 FVKESK. The CDR3 consists of 13 residues. This chain's CDR3 is CASSQEGGSGYTF. CDR3 in DNA: TGTGCCAGCAGCCAAGAAGGGGGCTCGGGCTACACCTTC. The full variable domain, in which reference TRBV14 and TRBJ1-2 provide the parts outside the CDR3, is EAGVTQFPSHSVIEKGQTVTLRCDPISGHDNLYWYRRVMGKEIKFLLHFVKESKQDESGMPNNRFLAERTGGTYSTLKVQPAELEDSGVYFCASSQEGGSGYTFGSGTRLTVV.

The V and J genes are TRBV6-1 and TRBJ2-1, with D possibly being TRBD1 (7 bases). The CDR3 runs to 16 residues. Trimming removed 4 bases at V and 3 bases at J, with 16 bases between. The V gene's germline CDR1 is MNHNS and CDR2 SASEGT. CDR3: CASSGGGGLIYNEQFF. The CDR3 DNA reads as TGTGCCAGCAGTGGAGGAGGGGGCCTAATCTACAATGAGCAGTTCTTC.

The chain couples TRBV5-4 to TRBJ2-5, with 9 bases matching TRBD2. The length of the CDR3 is 16 residues. Germline assignment: CDR1 SGHNT and CDR2 YYREEE (reference sequence). V lost 0 bases and J lost 14; bases outside the gene matches: 17. For the CDR3, the DNA is TGTGCCAGCAGCTTGGCCGCCAGCGGGAGGCCGTCAGGGACCTACTTC. This encodes CASSLAASGRPSGTYF.

The V and J genes are TRBV7-9 and TRBJ1-6; maybe TRBD1 (6 bases). Germline V gene data show CDR1 as SEHNR and CDR2 as FQNEAQ (reference sequence). The CDR3 sequence is 14 residues long. V dropped 2 bases and J dropped 7 bases, with 9 bases sitting between them. This CDR3 is CASSLLRGNSPLHF. CDR3 coding DNA: TGTGCCAGCAGCTTACTCAGGGGCAATTCACCCCTCCACTTT.

This clone was detected only a few times. V gene TRBV7-9 combines with J gene TRBJ2-7; 11 positions agree with TRBD2. The CDR3 consists of 16 residues. The junction had 9 bases not matched to a gene; V was cut back by 4 bases and J by 4 bases. Germline-derived CDR1 and CDR2 are SEHNR and FQNEAQ (reference sequence). CDR3 in DNA: TGTGCCAGCAGCTCATCTCAGACTAGCGGGAATTACGAGCAGTACTTC. Translated: CASSSSQTSGNYEQYF.

The chain employs TRBV7-2 and TRBJ2-1; weak D call: TRBD1 (6 bases). Deletions cut 2 bases from V and 9 bases from J, with 11 bases between. CDR1 and CDR2 (germline): SGHTA, FQGNSA. CDR3 length: 13 residues. CDR3 residues: CASSLFGGGEQFF. CDR3 DNA sequence: TGTGCCAGCAGCTTATTTGGGGGCGGTGAGCAGTTCTTC.

The J gene is TRBJ1-1, the V gene TRBV7-6; TRBD1 agrees at 8 bases. Germline CDR1 is SGHVS and CDR2 is FNYEAQ. There are 17 residues in the CDR3. The trim removed 1 base at V and 0 bases at J, leaving 7 bases unmatched. CDR3 bases: TGTGCCAGCAGCTTAGGACAGGGGCCCCACTTGAACACTGAAGCTTTCTTT. This gives the protein CASSLGQGPHLNTEAFF.

This clone appeared a few times. V is TRBV5-4 and J is TRBJ1-3, with TRBD1 identical over 7 bases. CDR3 length: 13 residues. The V gene end was trimmed by 0 bases and the J gene end by 7 bases; junction bases not matched to a gene: 1. Germline CDR1 reads SGHNT; CDR2 reads YYREEE (reference sequence). The CDR3 sequence: CASSLGQGNTIYF. The CDR3 DNA follows: TGTGCCAGCAGCTTGGGACAGGGCAACACCATATATTTT.

The chain combines TRBV30 with TRBJ2-1; 15 nucleotides align to TRBD2. The V and J ends lost 0 bases and 0 bases, in that order; junction bases with no gene match: 21. Germline V gives CDR1 GTSNPN, CDR2 SVGIG (reference sequence). The CDR3 runs 24 residues. The CDR3 DNA reads as TGTGCCTGGAGTGTACTCCGGACTAGCGGGAGGGCCATAGGCTACGGAAGCTCCTACAATGAGCAGTTCTTC. Amino acid sequence: CAWSVLRTSGRAIGYGSSYNEQFF. Complete variable domain (other parts from reference TRBV30 and TRBJ2-1): SQTIHQWPATLVQPVGSPLSLECTVEGTSNPNLYWYRQAAGRGLQLLFYSVGIGQISSEVPQNLSASRPQDRQFILSSKKLLLSDSGFYLCAWSVLRTSGRAIGYGSSYNEQFFGPGTRLTVL.

This chain links TRBV30 with TRBJ1-6, with TRBD1 identical over 7 bases. Germline V gives CDR1 GTSNPN, CDR2 SVGIG (reference sequence). The CDR3 totals 14 residues. V trimming: 5 bases; J trimming: 4 bases; junction bases outside the gene matches: 5. CDR3 in amino acids: CAWVRDRYNSPLHF. The CDR3 nucleotides read TGTGCCTGGGTAAGGGACAGATATAATTCACCCCTCCACTTT.